One sample yielded the 5 T cell receptor beta chains listed below, sequenced in a study of shared clonotypes between healthy human individuals. The assay was immunoSEQ multiplex PCR, and TCRdb's table has in-frame clones only and misses some. This table holds around 1,000,000 clones, 60% to 80% found once. Sequencing input: memory CD4+ T cells from PBMCs. Described subset: CD45RA-negative fraction. The receptors were sampled from a young man in good health. Some clones in this sample may be carry-over from other donors' samples.

This chain uses TRBV30 with TRBJ2-1, with TRBD2 as a possible D gene (5 bases). The CDR3 spans 12 residues. Germline V gene sequence: CDR1 GTSNPN, CDR2 SVGIG (reference sequence). Trimming cost V 5 bases and J 3 bases, with 8 bases left between them. This CDR3 is CAWDRDYNEQFF. The CDR3 coding sequence is TGTGCCTGGGACCGGGACTACAATGAGCAGTTCTTC.

In its sample, this clone was seen once. At the DNA level, this CDR3 is encoded by other sequences in the same sample as well. The V and J genes are TRBV19 and TRBJ1-2; D gene unclear. This CDR3 is built from 12 residues. Germline CDR1 and CDR2: LNHDA and SQIVND (reference sequence). V was cut by 4 bases and J by 2 bases, with 5 bases left in between. The chain's CDR3 is CASSRGNYGYTF. For the CDR3, the DNA is TGTGCCAGTAGTAGGGGAAACTATGGCTACACCTTC.

This chain links TRBV9 with TRBJ1-2; TRBD1 might be the D (5 bases). Germline-derived CDR1 and CDR2 are SGDLS and YYNGEE. V was cut by 4 bases and J by 4 bases, with 14 bases left in between. The CDR3 covers 14 residues. The CDR3 bases are TGTGCCAGCAGCCCCGGGGTTGGGGGCTATGGCTACACCTTC. Amino acids: CASSPGVGGYGYTF.

A word on this clone: It differs at one base from a far larger clone, so likely a read error. The gene calls are TRBV6-1 and TRBJ2-7, with D possibly TRBD1 on 5 matching bases. The length of the CDR3 is 14 residues. In germline, CDR1 is MNHNS, CDR2 SASEGT. The CDR3 reads CANSDKGSPSEQYF. CDR3 nucleotides: TGTGCCAACAGTGACAAGGGGTCCCCCTCCGAGCAGTACTTC.

The gene calls are TRBV27 and TRBJ2-1; D may be TRBD2 (5 bases). V was pared by 6 bases and J by 9 bases, with 12 bases between. The CDR3 is made up of 12 amino acids. Germline-derived CDR1 and CDR2 are MNHEY and SMNVEV (reference sequence). Here the CDR3 DNA reads TGTGCCAGCAGCTTAGTTCGGGGTGAGCAGTTCTTC. This codes for CASSLVRGEQFF.